The rows below give T cell receptor beta chains drawn from one sample of a study of cytomegalovirus exposure and HLA in healthy donors. Libraries were prepared by immunoSEQ multiplex PCR; TCRdb keeps only in-frame clonotypes and omits some of them. The data hold around 170,000 clones, with 81% observed a single time. The sequencing input was PBMCs. The receptors come from a man aged 45-65 years in good health and CMV-seronegative. Each CDR3 is given with its conserved first and last residue. A D gene is named only where the DNA matches it firmly. Part of the rows lack a size; the others show once, few, many or a class for expanded clones.

cdr3_aa	d_call	cdr3_length	j_call	clone_size	v_call
CASSLGQGDEEQYF	TRBD1	14	TRBJ2-7	NA	TRBV11-3
CASSPGSDINEKLFF	NA	15	TRBJ1-4	NA	TRBV11-2
CASSLASGDSPLHF	NA	14	TRBJ1-6	NA	TRBV5-6
CASSQTDLAREKLFF	NA	15	TRBJ1-4	NA	TRBV4-3
CASSLRGRASLDQPQHF	NA	17	TRBJ1-5	NA	TRBV27
CASSLGGTSVFHEQYF	TRBD2	16	TRBJ2-7	few	TRBV5-1
CASSQGPGQGVFEQYF	TRBD1	16	TRBJ2-7	few	TRBV4-1
CASSPGGYGYTF	NA	12	TRBJ1-2	NA	TRBV18
CASSVESAGDYNEQFF	TRBD2	16	TRBJ2-1	NA	TRBV9
CASSRAGTEKNQPQHF	TRBD1	16	TRBJ1-5	NA	TRBV7-2
CATSRIAGFTDTQYF	TRBD2	15	TRBJ2-3	NA	TRBV15
CASSLRSQLVNTEAFF	NA	16	TRBJ1-1	NA	TRBV27
CASSRTSGATDTQYF	TRBD2	15	TRBJ2-3	few	TRBV7-9
CASSQLAGTTDTQYF	TRBD2	15	TRBJ2-3	NA	TRBV18
CASSELWGRMNSGNTIYF	NA	18	TRBJ1-3	NA	TRBV2
CASSVGLAGAANTGELFF	TRBD2	18	TRBJ2-2	once	TRBV9
CASSGGLAIETQYF	TRBD2	14	TRBJ2-5	once	TRBV5-4
CASSIDRNTGELFF	NA	14	TRBJ2-2	NA	TRBV4-1
CSARLAGGPGETQYF	TRBD2	15	TRBJ2-5	NA	TRBV29-1
CASSNDGTSGGGETQYF	TRBD2	17	TRBJ2-5	NA	TRBV13
CASSIRANTEAFF	NA	13	TRBJ1-1	NA	TRBV19
CASSLAETAEKLFF	NA	14	TRBJ1-4	few	TRBV7-8
CASSRAGATEAFF	NA	13	TRBJ1-1	once	TRBV19
CASSLDMNTIYF	NA	12	TRBJ1-3	NA	TRBV7-8
CASGYRSLYSPLHF	NA	14	TRBJ1-6	NA	TRBV27
CASWTGQKRTGNTIYF	NA	16	TRBJ1-3	NA	TRBV23-1
CASSLGADQPQHF	NA	13	TRBJ1-5	NA	TRBV27
CASSLKGTGVTGELFF	TRBD1	16	TRBJ2-2	NA	TRBV27
CASSVQGAELGETQYF	TRBD1	16	TRBJ2-5	NA	TRBV9
CASSAPGFQPQHF	NA	13	TRBJ1-5	NA	TRBV11-3
CASTGSTDTQYF	NA	12	TRBJ2-3	NA	TRBV19
CASSVTGPGTEAFF	NA	14	TRBJ1-1	few	TRBV2
CASSWGSLNTEAFF	NA	14	TRBJ1-1	NA	TRBV6-5
CASHGSGIQETQYF	NA	14	TRBJ2-5	NA	TRBV10-3
CASSFPRVPNTEAFF	NA	15	TRBJ1-1	NA	TRBV5-1
CASSQDKLAGGRSTDTQYF	TRBD2	19	TRBJ2-3	once	TRBV4-3
CASSRTQIGNTIYF	NA	14	TRBJ1-3	NA	TRBV6-6
CASSLVRLAGETQYF	TRBD2	15	TRBJ2-5	NA	TRBV7-2